These 24 T cell receptor beta chains originate from one sample sequenced in a study of cytomegalovirus exposure and HLA in healthy donors. The PCR employed 60 Vbeta primers together with 13 Jbeta primers. The data were produced by immunoSEQ multiplex PCR, yet TCRdb's version contains in-frame clones alone and is incomplete. The sample yields about 37,000 clones, around two thirds seen once. The material sequenced was PBMCs. Source of these receptors: a man under 40 in good health and CMV-seronegative.

This sequence joins TRBV5-1 and TRBJ2-1; 10 nucleotides agree with TRBD2. J lost 5 bases, V lost 0 bases, and 5 bases had no gene match. This CDR3 spans 16 amino acids. Germline V gene data show CDR1 as SGHRS and CDR2 as YFSETQ. For the CDR3, the DNA is TGCGCCAGCAGCTTGGAAGCTAGCGGGGGCCACAATGAGCAGTTCTTC. This codes for CASSLEASGGHNEQFF.

The gene calls are TRBV5-4 and TRBJ2-7, with 7 bases aligning to TRBD2. This CDR3 spans 16 amino acids. V shed 1 base and J 6 bases; nucleotides not matched to a gene: 13. CDR1 SGHNT and CDR2 YYREEE come from the germline V gene (reference sequence). CDR3 sequence reads: CASSLYGKRDHIEQYF. The CDR3 region has the DNA TGTGCCAGCAGCTTGTACGGCAAGCGGGACCACATCGAGCAGTACTTC.

This chain joins TRBV30 and TRBJ2-4; 7 bases fit TRBD2. The V gene's germline CDR1 is GTSNPN and CDR2 SVGIG (reference sequence). The J segment lost 4 bases and the V segment lost 1 base, leaving 7 bases of the junction unmatched. This CDR3 region has 15 residues. For the CDR3, the DNA is TGTGCCTGGAGTGGGCTAGCGGACCCAAAAAACATTCAGTACTTC. Its protein is CAWSGLADPKNIQYF.

Details on this clone: A read error may produce the germline difference seen at one junction end. The chain links TRBV7-7 to TRBJ2-1; tentative D call: TRBD2 (5 bases). CDR3 length equals 14 residues. Germline lookup yields CDR1 SSHAT and CDR2 FNYEAQ (reference sequence). The CDR3 DNA sequence: TGTGCTAGCAGCCCCCCTGGAGCGGTCAATGAGCAGTTCTTC. Translation gives CASSPPGAVNEQFF.

The chain couples TRBV4-1 to TRBJ1-4; D gene unclear. V lost 1 base, J lost 0 bases, and 6 bases lay in between. Germline-derived CDR1 and CDR2 are MGHRA and YSYEKL. The CDR3 is 15 amino acids. For the CDR3, the DNA is TGCGCCAGCAGCCAAGGGGCTGCAACTAATGAAAAACTGTTTTTT. This gives the protein CASSQGAATNEKLFF.

The rearrangement uses TRBV5-8 and TRBJ2-7, with 12 bases aligning to TRBD2. Trimming took 2 bases from V and 7 from J; bases not matched to a gene: 7. Per the germline V gene, CDR1 is SGHTS and CDR2 is YDEGEE. This CDR3 has 15 residues. Here the CDR3 reads CASSLLAGGLGEQYF. The CDR3 nucleotides read TGTGCCAGCAGCTTACTAGCGGGGGGCCTCGGAGAGCAGTACTTC.

V is TRBV6-1 and J is TRBJ1-1; D gene uncertain. This CDR3 spans 13 amino acids. Trimming pared 3 bases from V and 1 base from J, leaving 6 bases between. CDR1 and CDR2 (germline): MNHNS, SASEGT. CDR3 amino acids: CASSETRNTEAFF. The DNA of the CDR3 is TGTGCCAGCAGTGAGACACGGAACACTGAAGCTTTCTTT.

The chain is built from TRBV29-1 and TRBJ2-2; tentatively, D is TRBD1 (6 bases). Germline loops: CDR1 SQVTM, CDR2 ANQGSEA. The CDR3 is made up of 14 amino acids. The V end was cut by 2 bases, the J end by 5 bases, with 12 bases between. Written as DNA, the CDR3 is TGCAGCGTTGAATCGGCAGGGGTAACCGGGGAGCTGTTTTTT. Protein: CSVESAGVTGELFF.

This clone was counted a few times. The V gene is TRBV7-9, the J gene TRBJ1-2, with 8 bases matching TRBD1. CDR1 is SEHNR, CDR2 FQNEAQ, per germline (reference sequence). Trimming cost V 3 bases and J 6 bases; bases outside gene matches: 9. The length of the CDR3 is 15 residues. The chain's CDR3 is CASSFLVGQGNGYTF. CDR3 bases: TGTGCCAGCAGCTTCCTCGTCGGACAGGGTAATGGCTACACCTTC.

This rearrangement joins TRBV5-1 to TRBJ2-3; tentative D call: TRBD2 (7 bases). Trimming shortened V by 2 bases and J by 5 bases, and 15 bases separated the two germline ends. The CDR3 extends over 15 amino acids. The V gene's germline CDR1 is SGHRS and CDR2 YFSETQ. The CDR3 loop reads CASSLGGGPLDTQYF. Written as DNA, the CDR3 is TGCGCCAGCAGCTTAGGCGGGGGCCCCCTAGATACGCAGTATTTT.

The V gene is TRBV7-2, the J gene TRBJ2-1; 15 nucleotides align to TRBD2. Germline V gives CDR1 SGHTA, CDR2 FQGNSA. V shed 5 bases and J 9 bases; nucleotides not matched to a gene: 8. The CDR3 runs 16 residues. CDR3 sequence: CASSGGLAGGRREQFF. The CDR3 nucleotides are TGTGCCAGCAGCGGGGGACTAGCGGGGGGCCGGCGTGAGCAGTTCTTC.

This clone appeared a few times. The chain couples TRBV5-5 to TRBJ2-5, with 10 bases aligning to TRBD1. In germline, CDR1 is SGHKS, CDR2 YYEKEE (reference sequence). This CDR3 spans 16 amino acids. Germline trimming cut 3 bases from V and 1 base from J; bases unmatched to any gene: 6. DNA for the CDR3: TGTGCCAGCAGCTGGCGACAGGGGGCTTTCCAAGAGACCCAGTACTTC. It codes for CASSWRQGAFQETQYF.

This clone turned up a few times. V usage is TRBV7-8 and J usage is TRBJ1-6; D may be TRBD1 (5 bases). Per the germline V gene, CDR1 is SGHVS and CDR2 is FQNEAQ. The CDR3 extends over 16 amino acids. V gave up 3 bases and J gave up 10 bases, with 19 bases separating them. Here the CDR3 DNA reads TGTGCCAGCAGCTTTAGTGACAGTTCAGGTCGGTCACCCCTCCACTTT. Translating gives CASSFSDSSGRSPLHF.

The V call is TRBV19, the J call TRBJ2-2; D remains unclear. Germline V lookup: CDR1 LNHDA, CDR2 SQIVND (reference sequence). The CDR3 has 14 residues. V was shortened by 7 bases and J by 0 bases, with 9 bases between the two germline ends. The CDR3 DNA sequence: TGTGCCAGTAACACGCACGCGAACACCGGGGAGCTGTTTTTT. This codes for CASNTHANTGELFF.

This rearrangement joins TRBV2 to TRBJ2-7, with a possible D match to TRBD2 (7 bases). The ends were cut back, 5 bases at V and 4 bases at J, with 15 bases in the middle. From germline, CDR1 is SNHLY and CDR2 FYNNEI. CDR3 size: 14 residues. The CDR3 nucleotides are TGTGCCAGCAGTCCCGGGCGGGGGCCGTACGAGCAGTACTTC. Translating gives CASSPGRGPYEQYF.

CDR3: CASTPSTRGSTGELFF. The CDR3 coding sequence is TGTGCCAGCACCCCTTCGACCAGGGGATCCACCGGGGAGCTGTTTTTT. V usage is TRBV27 and J usage is TRBJ2-2; tentative D call: TRBD1 (6 bases). V was trimmed by 7 bases and J by 4 bases, leaving 19 bases between them. CDR3 length: 16 amino acids. Germline V lookup: CDR1 MNHEY, CDR2 SMNVEV (reference sequence).

This clone was seen a few times. The V and J genes are TRBV7-3 and TRBJ2-3; 8 bases are shared with TRBD2. The CDR3 is 16 residues long. V was pared by 5 bases and J by 6 bases, with 13 bases of the junction left unmatched. Germline CDR1 reads SGHTA; CDR2 reads FQGTGA. CDR3 nucleotides: TGTGCCAGCAGCGCAGGGTCGGGGGGGCGCCTCGATACGCAGTATTTT. Protein sequence: CASSAGSGGRLDTQYF.

The genes are TRBV9 and TRBJ2-1; D gene uncertain. CDR1 and CDR2 (germline): SGDLS, YYNGEE. The CDR3 has 14 residues. Trimming took off 0 bases at V and 7 bases at J, with 11 bases between the two ends. The CDR3 coding sequence is TGTGCCAGCAGCGTAGATATGGTACAGAATGAGCAGTTCTTC. Translated: CASSVDMVQNEQFF.

The gene calls are TRBV27 and TRBJ2-2; TRBD2 agrees at 12 bases. Germline CDR1 is MNHEY and CDR2 is SMNVEV (reference sequence). This CDR3 spans 17 amino acids. V was pared by 5 bases and J by 4 bases, with 8 bases of the junction left unmatched. Here the CDR3 reads CASSIRMTSGSTGELFF. CDR3 bases: TGTGCCAGCAGTATCCGAATGACTAGCGGGAGCACCGGGGAGCTGTTTTTT.

A single count supports this clone. The chain recombines TRBV9 with TRBJ1-6; no clear D. Germline CDR1 SGDLS, CDR2 YYNGEE. The CDR3 has 15 residues. V dropped 0 bases and J dropped 5 bases, with 9 bases sitting between them. The CDR3 sequence is CASSVAGFNNSPLHF. DNA for the CDR3: TGTGCCAGCAGCGTAGCGGGGTTCAATAATTCACCCCTCCACTTT.

This chain uses TRBV7-8 with TRBJ2-1, with TRBD1 identical over 7 bases. V gave up 5 bases and J gave up 3 bases; unmatched junction bases: 7. The CDR3 loop spans 15 amino acids. From germline, CDR1 is SGHVS and CDR2 FQNEAQ. The CDR3: CASSPGQAIYNEQFF. In DNA form, the CDR3 reads TGTGCCAGCAGCCCAGGACAGGCTATCTACAATGAGCAGTTCTTC. The full variable domain, its missing parts supplied by reference TRBV7-8 and TRBJ2-1, is GAGVSQSPRYKVAKRGQDVALRCDPISGHVSLFWYQQALGQGPEFLTYFQNEAQLDKSGLPSDRFFAERPEGSVSTLKIQRTQQEDSAVYLCASSPGQAIYNEQFFGPGTRLTVL.

The chain carries TRBV11-3 and TRBJ2-1; 8 bases fit TRBD1. Germline CDR1 and CDR2: SGHNT and YENEEA. V gave up 5 bases and J gave up 4 bases; unmatched junction bases: 7. The CDR3 is 15 amino acids. CDR3 protein: CASSHGTGTYNEQFF. CDR3 sequence (DNA): TGTGCCAGCAGCCATGGGACAGGAACTTACAATGAGCAGTTCTTC.

This clone was counted between two and nine times. The chain joins TRBV6-5 to TRBJ1-2; tentatively, D is TRBD1 (5 bases). This CDR3 contains 14 residues. V was pared by 2 bases and J by 11 bases, with 18 bases between. Germline assignment: CDR1 MNHEY and CDR2 SVGAGI. The CDR3 DNA follows: TGTGCCAGCAGTTACGGGCAGGGCGACGGCGCTTACACCTTC. Protein: CASSYGQGDGAYTF.

This sequence joins TRBV27 and TRBJ1-2; 9 bases match TRBD1. Germline V gene data show CDR1 as MNHEY and CDR2 as SMNVEV (reference sequence). This CDR3 has 15 amino acids. Losses at the gene ends were 3 bases for V and 5 bases for J; bases not matched to a gene: 7. CDR3 sequence reads: CASSFGTGIGYGYTF. The CDR3 nucleotides are TGTGCCAGCAGTTTCGGGACAGGGATAGGGTATGGCTACACCTTC.